The T cell receptor beta chain under discussion was sequenced for a study of cytomegalovirus exposure and HLA in healthy donors. Findings and caveats of the study: Per a later analysis, about 17,000 TCR beta sequences showed association with HLA alleles at 0.05 false discovery rate. By HLA locus, TCR association rates varied in a later analysis, with DRB1 showing the most and HLA-C the fewest.

The CDR3 has 14 amino acids. The ends lost 6 bases at V and 2 bases at J; junction bases unmatched: 2. CDR1 is LNHNV, CDR2 YYDKDF, per germline (reference sequence). Researchers ran the PCR with 60 Vbeta and 13 Jbeta primers. Assay: immunoSEQ multiplex PCR; the TCRdb copy retains only in-frame clones and omits some. There are 150,000 to 170,000 clones in the sample; over 65% occur only once, and under 2.5% lies in the top ten. This clone was counted once. As yet, its antigen is unknown. The chain employs TRBV15 and TRBJ2-1, with 9 bases identical to TRBD2. The sample taken for sequencing was PBMCs. The TCR originated in a man aged 25-45 years in good health and CMV-seronegative. The CDR3 nucleotides read TGTGCCACCAGTTCTAGCGGGGCCTACAATGAGCAGTTCTTC. The encoded protein is CATSSSGAYNEQFF.